The entry below gives a single T cell receptor (beta chain) sequence along with its context. The antigen remains undetermined. The data are from a study of human thymus T cells. Findings and caveats of the study: Apparent bias marked the V and J gene usage of thymic and blood repertoires. Unrelated individuals had highly overlapping thymic repertoires, as reported in related research.

Surgeons resected thymus tissue during corrective heart surgery. Healthy Finnish infants undergoing corrective surgery for congenital heart defects provided the donor material. Produced via immunoSEQ multiplex PCR; TCRdb's table is partial and in-frame only. There are tens of thousands of clones in the sample; 85% to 95% occur only once, and about 0.032% lies in the top ten. The material sequenced was thymus tissue. The TCR comes from a girl less than two years old with a congenital heart defect but otherwise immunologically healthy.

The DNA for the CDR3 is TGTGCCAGCAGCGCCAGACACTTTAGCGGGAGGGCCCCTCAAGAGACCCAGTACTTC. Protein sequence: CASSARHFSGRAPQETQYF. V usage is TRBV14 and J usage is TRBJ2-5; 11 positions agree with TRBD2. The CDR3 length is 19 residues. Trimming cost V 5 bases and J 2 bases; bases outside gene matches: 16. Germline V gene lookup returns CDR1 SGHDN and CDR2 FVKESK.